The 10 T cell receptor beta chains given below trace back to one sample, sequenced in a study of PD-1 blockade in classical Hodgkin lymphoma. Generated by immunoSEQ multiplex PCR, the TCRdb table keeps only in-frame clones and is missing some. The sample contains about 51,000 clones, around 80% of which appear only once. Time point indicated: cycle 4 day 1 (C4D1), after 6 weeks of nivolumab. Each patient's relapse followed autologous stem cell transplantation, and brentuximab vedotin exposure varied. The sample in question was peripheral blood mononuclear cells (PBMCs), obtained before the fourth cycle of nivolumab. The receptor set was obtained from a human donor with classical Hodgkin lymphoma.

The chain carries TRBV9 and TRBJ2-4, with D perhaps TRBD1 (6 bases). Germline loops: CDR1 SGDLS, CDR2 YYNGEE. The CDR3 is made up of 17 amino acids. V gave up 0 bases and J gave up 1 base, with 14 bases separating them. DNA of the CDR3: TGTGCCAGCAGCGTAGAGTCCGGGCAGGGGGCCAAAAACATTCAGTACTTC. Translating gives CASSVESGQGAKNIQYF.

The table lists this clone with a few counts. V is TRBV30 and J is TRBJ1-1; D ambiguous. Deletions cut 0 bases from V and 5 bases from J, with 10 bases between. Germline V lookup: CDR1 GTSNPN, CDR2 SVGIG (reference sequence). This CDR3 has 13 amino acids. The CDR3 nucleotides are TGTGCCTGGAGTGTGGGAGCAGAGACTGAAGCTTTCTTT. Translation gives CAWSVGAETEAFF.

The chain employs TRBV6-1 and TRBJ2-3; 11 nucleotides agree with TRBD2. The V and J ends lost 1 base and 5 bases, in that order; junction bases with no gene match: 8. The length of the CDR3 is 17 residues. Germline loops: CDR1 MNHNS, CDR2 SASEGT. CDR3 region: CASSEEVAGGPLDTQYF. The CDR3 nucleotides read TGTGCCAGCAGTGAAGAGGTAGCGGGAGGGCCCCTAGATACGCAGTATTTT.

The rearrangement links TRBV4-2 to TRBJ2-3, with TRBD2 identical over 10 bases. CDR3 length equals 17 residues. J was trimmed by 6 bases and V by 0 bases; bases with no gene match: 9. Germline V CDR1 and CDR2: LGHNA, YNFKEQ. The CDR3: CASSQDRSGGAADTQYF. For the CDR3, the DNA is TGTGCCAGCAGCCAAGATAGGAGCGGGGGGGCCGCGGATACGCAGTATTTT.

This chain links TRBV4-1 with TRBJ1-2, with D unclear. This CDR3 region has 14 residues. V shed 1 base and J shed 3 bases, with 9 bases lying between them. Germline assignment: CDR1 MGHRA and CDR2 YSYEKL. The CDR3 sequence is CASSQGEQHYGYTF. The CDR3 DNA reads TGCGCCAGCAGCCAAGGGGAACAACACTATGGCTACACCTTC.

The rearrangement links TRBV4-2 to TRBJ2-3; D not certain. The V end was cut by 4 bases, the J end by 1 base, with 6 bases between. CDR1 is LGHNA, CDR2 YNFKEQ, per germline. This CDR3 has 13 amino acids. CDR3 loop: CASSPYGTDTQYF. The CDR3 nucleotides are TGTGCCAGCAGCCCCTACGGCACAGATACGCAGTATTTT.

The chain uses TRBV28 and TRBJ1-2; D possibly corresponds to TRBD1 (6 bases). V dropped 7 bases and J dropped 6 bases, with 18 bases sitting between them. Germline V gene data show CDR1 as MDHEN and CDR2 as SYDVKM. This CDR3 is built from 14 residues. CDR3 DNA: TGTGCCAGCAACGCCGGGACAACGTTCGATGGCTACACCTTC. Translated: CASNAGTTFDGYTF.

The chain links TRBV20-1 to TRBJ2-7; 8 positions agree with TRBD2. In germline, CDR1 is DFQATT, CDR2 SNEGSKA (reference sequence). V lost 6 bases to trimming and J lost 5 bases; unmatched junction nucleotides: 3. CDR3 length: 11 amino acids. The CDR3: CSAVLADEQYF. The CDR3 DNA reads TGCAGTGCAGTACTAGCGGACGAGCAGTACTTC.

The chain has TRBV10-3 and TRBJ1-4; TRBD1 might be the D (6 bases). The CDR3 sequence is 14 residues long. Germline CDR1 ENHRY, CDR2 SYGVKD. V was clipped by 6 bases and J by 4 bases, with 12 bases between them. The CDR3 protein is CAIRDGQINEKLFF. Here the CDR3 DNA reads TGTGCCATCAGGGACGGACAGATTAATGAAAAACTGTTTTTT.

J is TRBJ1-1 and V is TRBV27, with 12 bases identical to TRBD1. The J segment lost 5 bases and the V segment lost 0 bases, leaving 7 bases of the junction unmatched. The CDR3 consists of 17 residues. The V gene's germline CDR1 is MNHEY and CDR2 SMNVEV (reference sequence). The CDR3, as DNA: TGTGCCAGCAGTTTATCCCGGGACAGGGGGCGTCTTACTGAAGCTTTCTTT. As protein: CASSLSRDRGRLTEAFF.